This T cell receptor (beta chain) was captured by sequencing in a study of identical twins. Whole-study findings and limits: With monozygotic twins, out-of-frame TCR alpha sharing exceeded what models estimated.

This clonotype was seen a few times. What it recognizes is unknown. From the 5' RACE reads, TCRdb called clonotypes with MiXCR, one entry per CDR3 protein. The data contain some 1,600,000 distinct CDR3 sequences, about 30% of them singletons. The CDR3 totals 15 residues. The trim removed 6 bases at V and 11 bases at J, leaving 18 bases unmatched. Germline V lookup: CDR1 DFQATT, CDR2 SNEGSKA (reference sequence). Sequencing was carried out using cord blood. The chain carries TRBV20-1 and TRBJ2-5; 10 bases fit TRBD2. The clonotype comes from a newborn girl in good health. As DNA, the CDR3 is TGCAGTGCCGACCGACTAGCGGGCACCCACAATGAGCAGTACTTC. Translation gives CSADRLAGTHNEQYF.